This T cell receptor beta chain came from a study of T cells in Graves' hyperthyroidism and ophthalmopathy. This clonotype appeared many times. Antigen: not known. It was approximately 9.7 ml of fresh peripheral blood that supplied the PBMCs. Study-wide points: Peripheral blood also featured most of the thyroid clonotypes expanded above 0.001. From stable hyperthyroidism, ophthalmopathy was separated by a 13 V-J model.

TCR beta CDR3 regions were amplified from RNA transcripts. Initially, a first-round RT-PCR of the TCR CDR3 employed the HTBI primer set. From the multiplex PCR reads, TCRdb called clonotypes with MiXCR, one entry per CDR3 protein. The sample has a few hundred thousand distinct CDR3 sequences, 15% to 19% seen once. Specimen: blood. This sequence originates from a woman in her late teens or twenties with Graves' hyperthyroidism that later progressed to Graves' ophthalmopathy.

CDR3 sequence (DNA): TGTGCCAGCAGTGCTGGGAATGAGCAGTTCTTC. Translation gives CASSAGNEQFF. This chain connects TRBV27 to TRBJ2-1; D ambiguous. Between the trimmed V and J ends, which lost 5 bases and 7 bases, there was a span of 6 bases. This CDR3 is 11 amino acids long. CDR1 and CDR2 (germline): MNHEY, SMNVEV (reference sequence).